Listed below are T cell receptor beta chains from one sample, sequenced in a study of blood T cell repertoires in COVID-19. Clones were read by immunoSEQ multiplex PCR, and TCRdb kept only the in-frame ones, dropping some. The sample carries 68,000 or so clones, around 88% recorded once. Material: peripheral blood. The receptors were sampled from a woman aged 70 to 79 with acute or convalescent COVID-19. CDR3s include the opening cysteine and the closing phenylalanine or tryptophan. A D gene is named only where the DNA matches it firmly. Size values are once, few and many counts, or a class for expanded clones, and some rows have none.

TRBD1 | 12 | TRBJ1-2 | few | TRBV11-2 | TGTGCCAGCAGCTTACACTCCGGGACAGGGGCCTTC | CASSLHSGTGAF
TRBD1 | 15 | TRBJ1-5 | once | TRBV24-1 | TGTGCCACCAGTCCGGGACAGGGTAGCAATCAGCCCCAGCATTTT | CATSPGQGSNQPQHF
TRBD1 | 16 | TRBJ1-2 | - | TRBV5-4 | TGTGCCAGCAGCCTCGGGACAGGGGGCGCCGACTATGGCTACACCTTC | CASSLGTGGADYGYTF
- | 15 | TRBJ2-3 | - | TRBV28 | TGTGCCAGCAGACTCGGGACAAGACCCTTAGATACGCAGTATTTT | CASRLGTRPLDTQYF
- | 13 | TRBJ1-1 | - | TRBV19 | TGTGCCAGTAGTATGGGCAGCCTCTTTGAAGCTTTCTTT | CASSMGSLFEAFF
- | 15 | TRBJ1-6 | - | TRBV6-2/TRBV6-3 | TGTGCCAGCAGTTACTCAGGACAGTATAATTCACCCCTCCACTTT | CASSYSGQYNSPLHF
- | 15 | TRBJ1-6 | - | TRBV28 | TGTGCCAGCAGTGATCAGGGAAGAGGTAATTCACCCCTCCACTTT | CASSDQGRGNSPLHF
TRBD1 | 18 | TRBJ1-2 | - | TRBV25-1 | TGTGCCAGCAGCCCCAACCTAGCGGGACAGGGGGCGCGAGGTGGCTACACCTTC | CASSPNLAGQGARGGYTF
TRBD1 | 12 | TRBJ1-1 | - | TRBV6-6 | TGTGCCACCCTGGACAGGGGCACTGAAGCTTTCTTT | CATLDRGTEAFF
TRBD1 | 17 | TRBJ2-3 | - | TRBV19 | TGTGCCAGTAGTAGTATAGGACAGGGATTTAGCACAGATACGCAGTATTTT | CASSSIGQGFSTDTQYF
TRBD1 | 15 | TRBJ1-4 | once | TRBV11-2 | TGTGCCAGCAGCCTGAGACAGGGGGCCAATGAAAAACTGTTTTTT | CASSLRQGANEKLFF
- | 16 | TRBJ2-3 | - | TRBV7-9 | TGTGCCAGCTCCCCCCCACAGGCCCTGAGCACAGATACGCAGTATTTT | CASSPPQALSTDTQYF
TRBD1 | 14 | TRBJ1-1 | - | TRBV7-2 | TGTGCCAGCAGCTTATCCAGGGGGCGAACTGAAGCTTTCTTT | CASSLSRGRTEAFF
- | 14 | TRBJ1-1 | - | TRBV27 | TGTGCCAGCAGTTTAACCCCCCGAGGGACTGAAGCTTTCTTT | CASSLTPRGTEAFF
TRBD1 | 15 | TRBJ2-3 | - | TRBV10-3 | TGTGCCATCAATAGCGACAGGGAAGGGACAGATACGCAGTATTTT | CAINSDREGTDTQYF
- | 13 | TRBJ2-4 | - | TRBV6-2/TRBV6-3 | TGTGCCAGCAGTCCCGGGGAGAAAAACATTCAGTACTTC | CASSPGEKNIQYF
- | 16 | TRBJ2-7 | - | TRBV7-9 | TGTGCCAGCAGCTTGGAAGGCAGGGCCCCAGACTACGAGCAGTACTTC | CASSLEGRAPDYEQYF
- | 13 | TRBJ1-1 | - | TRBV6-5 | TGTGCCAGCAGTTACTCAGGGGTGGCTGAAGCTTTCTTT | CASSYSGVAEAFF
TRBD1 | 15 | TRBJ1-1 | - | TRBV6-2/TRBV6-3 | TGTGCCAGCAGTTCCCCGGGACAGGGGGCATCTGAAGCTTTCTTT | CASSSPGQGASEAFF
- | 16 | TRBJ1-2 | few | TRBV7-9 | TGTGCCAGCAGCTTACAACGCTTGGCAGGCCCCTATGGCTACACCTTC | CASSLQRLAGPYGYTF
- | 15 | TRBJ2-1 | few | TRBV2 | TGTGCCAGCAGCACCGCCACGAGCTCCTACAATGAGCAGTTCTTC | CASSTATSSYNEQFF
TRBD1 | 15 | TRBJ2-7 | - | TRBV5-4 | TGTGCCAGCAGTCCTCCGGGACAGGGTTCCTACGAGCAGTACTTC | CASSPPGQGSYEQYF
- | 14 | TRBJ1-1 | - | TRBV2 | TGTGCCAGCAGTGATCAGGGGTGGGTCACTGAAGCTTTCTTT | CASSDQGWVTEAFF
- | 13 | TRBJ1-6 | - | TRBV2 | TGTGCCAGCATCTGGACAGTCAATTCACCCCTCCACTTT | CASIWTVNSPLHF
TRBD1 | 12 | TRBJ1-1 | - | TRBV28 | TGTGCCAGCAGGCGACCATGGACAGGAGCTTTCTTT | CASRRPWTGAFF
TRBD1 | 16 | TRBJ1-5 | - | TRBV6-6 | TGTGCCAGCAGTTCCTCACAGGGGACAGACAATCAGCCCCAGCATTTT | CASSSSQGTDNQPQHF
- | 18 | TRBJ2-6 | - | TRBV25-1 | TGTGCCAGCAGTGAACTTTCGGAAAGGAGCTCTGGGGCCAACGTCCTGACTTTC | CASSELSERSSGANVLTF
- | 14 | TRBJ1-1 | once | TRBV5-1 | TGCGCCAGCAGCTCTGCGACAGGCAACACTGAAGCTTTCTTT | CASSSATGNTEAFF
- | 15 | TRBJ2-3 | - | TRBV5-1 | TGCGCCAGCAGCTTGGCGCGGGGGCTCACAGATACGCAGTATTTT | CASSLARGLTDTQYF
TRBD2 | 19 | TRBJ2-2 | - | TRBV7-2 | TGTGCCAGCAGCTTCCCCCTTCTTAGCGGGAGGGCGAGAACCGGGGAGCTGTTTTTT | CASSFPLLSGRARTGELFF
TRBD2 | 17 | TRBJ2-1 | - | TRBV27 | TGTGCCAGCAGTCTCGGACTAGCGGGTCGCTCCTACAATGAGCAGTTCTTC | CASSLGLAGRSYNEQFF
- | 16 | TRBJ1-4 | - | TRBV28 | TGTGCCAGCAGTATCCTCGCCGGGATTCAAGCTGAAAAACTGTTTTTT | CASSILAGIQAEKLFF
- | 12 | TRBJ1-2 | - | TRBV28 | TGTGCCAGCAGCTCTAGCTCGAACGGCTACACCTTC | CASSSSSNGYTF
- | 16 | TRBJ1-2 | - | TRBV11-2 | TGTGCCAGCAGCAACACTAGGACTTTGCCGACGGAGGGCTACACCTTC | CASSNTRTLPTEGYTF
- | 15 | TRBJ1-2 | - | TRBV27 | TGTGCCAGCAGAAGGAAACTACGTGAGGACTATGGCTACACCTTC | CASRRKLREDYGYTF
- | 12 | TRBJ2-5 | - | TRBV2 | TGTGCCAGCAGTAGACTAGGGGAGACCCAGTACTTC | CASSRLGETQYF
- | 14 | TRBJ1-1 | - | TRBV7-8 | TGTGCCAGCCGAGGGGGGGTTTTGAACACTGAAGCTTTCTTT | CASRGGVLNTEAFF
- | 14 | TRBJ2-3 | - | TRBV5-5 | TGTGCCAGCAGCCTTCAGGTGACCACAGATACGCAGTATTTT | CASSLQVTTDTQYF
TRBD2 | 16 | TRBJ2-1 | - | TRBV29-1 | TGCAGCGTTACTAGCGGGGGGCGGAGCTCCTACAATGAGCAGTTCTTC | CSVTSGGRSSYNEQFF
- | 16 | TRBJ2-2 | - | TRBV27 | TGTGCCAGCTGTTCCCCGGGGTTCTTAGGCACCGGGGAGCTGTTTTTT | CASCSPGFLGTGELFF
- | 15 | TRBJ2-7 | - | TRBV5-6 | TGTGCCAGCAGCTTGATAGGGCGGGCCCCCTACGAGCAGTACTTC | CASSLIGRAPYEQYF
- | 14 | TRBJ1-2 | - | TRBV30 | TGTGCCTGGAGTTTACCTAAAGCTAACTATGGCTACACCTTC | CAWSLPKANYGYTF
- | 15 | TRBJ2-6 | - | TRBV19 | TGTGCCAGTAGTATAGGGAGCTCTGGGGCCAACGTCCTGACTTTC | CASSIGSSGANVLTF
TRBD2 | 14 | TRBJ2-1 | - | TRBV6-5 | TGTGCCAGCACCGGACTAGCGCAGTACAATGAGCAGTTCTTC | CASTGLAQYNEQFF
- | 15 | TRBJ2-1 | - | TRBV6-5 | TGTGCCAGCAGTTACGCGTTTGGCGGGGTCAATGAGCAGTTCTTC | CASSYAFGGVNEQFF
TRBD1 | 15 | TRBJ1-2 | - | TRBV7-2 | TGTGCCAGCAGACCTGCCGGGACAGGGGGCTATGGCTACACCTTC | CASRPAGTGGYGYTF
- | 13 | TRBJ1-6 | many | TRBV19 | TGTGCCAGTAGTAGGACAGCCTATTCACCCCTCCACTTT | CASSRTAYSPLHF
- | 17 | TRBJ1-2 | - | TRBV4-3 | TGCGCCAGCAGCCAAGAGGTCGGAGTCAGGGGCGGCTATGGCTACACCTTC | CASSQEVGVRGGYGYTF
- | 15 | TRBJ1-2 | - | TRBV11-1 | TGTGCCAGCAGCTTTCTTTCCACAGGGAACTATGGCTACACCTTC | CASSFLSTGNYGYTF
TRBD1 | 13 | TRBJ1-6 | once | TRBV25-1 | TGTGCCAGCACCCGGGACAGCGCTTCACCCCTCCACTTT | CASTRDSASPLHF
- | 14 | TRBJ1-1 | - | TRBV12-5 | TGTGCTAGTGGTTGGGGGAGGACGAACACTGAAGCTTTCTTT | CASGWGRTNTEAFF